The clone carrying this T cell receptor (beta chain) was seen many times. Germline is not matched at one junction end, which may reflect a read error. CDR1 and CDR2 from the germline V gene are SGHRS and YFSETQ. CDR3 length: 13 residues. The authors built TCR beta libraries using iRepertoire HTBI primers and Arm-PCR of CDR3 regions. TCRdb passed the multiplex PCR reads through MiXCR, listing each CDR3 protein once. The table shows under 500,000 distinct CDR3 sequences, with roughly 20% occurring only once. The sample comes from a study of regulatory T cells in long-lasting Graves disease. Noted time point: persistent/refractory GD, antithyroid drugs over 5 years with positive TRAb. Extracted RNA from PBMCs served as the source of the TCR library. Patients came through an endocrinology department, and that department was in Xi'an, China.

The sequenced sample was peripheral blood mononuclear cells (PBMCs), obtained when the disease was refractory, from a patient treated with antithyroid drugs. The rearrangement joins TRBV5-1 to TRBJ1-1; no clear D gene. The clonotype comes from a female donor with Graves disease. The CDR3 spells CASSLAGETEAFF. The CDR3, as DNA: TGTGCCAGCAGCCTAGCCGGTGAGACTGAAGCTTTCTTT.